These 30 T cell receptor beta chains originate from one sample sequenced in a study of shared clonotypes between healthy human individuals. Clones were read by immunoSEQ multiplex PCR, and TCRdb kept only the in-frame ones, dropping some. The sample records about 2.4 million clones, more than 90% being singletons. Material: naive CD4+ T cells sorted from blood. Subset defined: CD45RA+ positively selected. The receptors shown here come from a young man in good health.

This chain joins TRBV6-1 and TRBJ1-5, with D maybe TRBD1 (5 bases). Germline lookup yields CDR1 MNHNS and CDR2 SASEGT. The V end lost 4 bases, the J end lost 3 bases, and 7 bases lay between the germline ends. The length of the CDR3 is 13 residues. CDR3 residues: CASSGTYNQPQHF. The CDR3 DNA is TGTGCCAGCAGTGGGACATACAATCAGCCCCAGCATTTT.

This chain connects TRBV10-3 to TRBJ2-5; weak D call: TRBD2 (6 bases). There are 18 residues in the CDR3. Germline V lookup: CDR1 ENHRY, CDR2 SYGVKD. Trimming took off 0 bases at V and 0 bases at J, with 17 bases between the two ends. CDR3 in amino acids: CAISESGLAAPYQETQYF. The DNA of the CDR3 is TGTGCCATCAGTGAGTCGGGGTTAGCGGCGCCGTACCAAGAGACCCAGTACTTC.

The J gene is TRBJ2-1, the V gene TRBV9, with TRBD2 identical over 12 bases. The CDR3 is 17 residues long. The V gene's germline CDR1 is SGDLS and CDR2 YYNGEE. Losses at the gene ends were 4 bases for V and 8 bases for J; bases not matched to a gene: 13. The CDR3 nucleotides are TGTGCCAGCAGCTCTTCCCCTCTAGCGGGAGGGATCTATGAGCAGTTCTTC. Residues: CASSSSPLAGGIYEQFF.

The V gene is TRBV5-1, the J gene TRBJ2-7; D possibly corresponds to TRBD1 (5 bases). The CDR3 runs to 16 residues. The germline V and J ends were trimmed by 0 bases and 2 bases, with 15 bases remaining between them. The germline V gene encodes CDR1 SGHRS and CDR2 YFSETQ. In DNA form, the CDR3 reads TGCGCCAGCAGCTTGGCTTTGCAGGGTCCAACCTACGAGCAGTACTTC. Encoded protein: CASSLALQGPTYEQYF.

This chain joins TRBV27 and TRBJ1-2, with D perhaps TRBD1 (6 bases). The germline CDR1 and CDR2 sequences are MNHEY and SMNVEV (reference sequence). Trimming pared 5 bases from V and 5 bases from J, leaving 15 bases between. The CDR3 spans 14 residues. CDR3 amino acids: CASSVDSALYGYTF. For the CDR3, the DNA is TGTGCCAGCAGTGTGGACAGCGCTCTGTATGGCTACACCTTC.

The chain has TRBV30 and TRBJ2-7; D perhaps matches TRBD1 (5 bases). The CDR3 spans 16 residues. Germline V CDR1 and CDR2: GTSNPN, SVGIG (reference sequence). Trimming shortened V by 2 bases and J by 1 base, and 18 bases separated the two germline ends. The chain's CDR3 is CAWSTLQGFGSYEQYF. DNA for the CDR3: TGTGCCTGGAGTACCCTCCAGGGTTTTGGGTCCTACGAGCAGTACTTC.

This chain links TRBV9 with TRBJ1-3; no firm D call. Trimming removed 2 bases from V and 2 bases from J, with 11 bases in between. Germline CDR1 reads SGDLS; CDR2 reads YYNGEE. CDR3 size: 15 residues. The CDR3: CASSVRPGTGNTIYF. The CDR3 region has the DNA TGTGCCAGCAGCGTGCGTCCGGGTACTGGAAACACCATATATTTT.

The chain uses TRBV28 and TRBJ2-7; 8 nucleotides match TRBD2. The germline V gene encodes CDR1 MDHEN and CDR2 SYDVKM. Germline trimming cut 5 bases from V and 7 bases from J; bases unmatched to any gene: 10. The CDR3 extends over 14 amino acids. This CDR3 is CASSELAATGEQYF. The CDR3 DNA sequence: TGTGCCAGCAGTGAACTAGCGGCTACGGGGGAGCAGTACTTC.

The chain employs TRBV11-2 and TRBJ2-7; D may be TRBD2 (6 bases). CDR1 is SGHAT and CDR2 is FQNNGV in the germline V gene. V lost 4 bases and J 6 bases, leaving 16 bases between the germline ends. The length of the CDR3 is 14 residues. The CDR3: CASSSGRGGVEQYF. CDR3 DNA sequence: TGTGCCAGCAGCTCCGGTCGAGGAGGGGTCGAGCAGTACTTC.

The J gene is TRBJ2-6, the V gene TRBV7-9, with TRBD1 identical over 9 bases. The CDR3 consists of 19 residues. The V and J ends lost 1 base and 0 bases, in that order; junction bases with no gene match: 7. Per the germline V gene, CDR1 is SEHNR and CDR2 is FQNEAQ (reference sequence). This CDR3 is CASSLVGTGPLSGANVLTF. CDR3 nucleotides: TGTGCCAGCAGCTTAGTTGGGACAGGGCCTCTCTCTGGGGCCAACGTCCTGACTTTC.

The table lists this clone with a few counts. The CDR3 here is CASSLVDSMNTEAFF. Written as DNA, the CDR3 is TGTGCCAGCAGCTTGGTGGACAGTATGAACACTGAAGCTTTCTTT. The chain links TRBV5-6 to TRBJ1-1, with D tentatively TRBD1 (6 bases). The CDR3 length is 15 residues. From germline, CDR1 is SGHDT and CDR2 YYEEEE. Trimming shortened V by 0 bases and J by 0 bases, and 9 bases separated the two germline ends.

In its sample, this clone was seen once. This sequence joins TRBV5-8 and TRBJ1-5, with 7 bases fitting TRBD1. This CDR3 spans 15 amino acids. V trimming: 0 bases; J trimming: 2 bases; junction bases outside the gene matches: 2. Germline CDR1 SGHTS, CDR2 YDEGEE. The CDR3 spells CASSLEDRRNQPQHF. In DNA, the CDR3 is TGTGCCAGCAGCTTGGAGGACAGGCGCAATCAGCCCCAGCATTTT. Based on the CDR3 plus reference TRBV5-8 and TRBJ1-5, the full variable domain is EAGVTQSPTHLIKTRGQQATLRCSPISGHTSVYWYQQALGLGLQFLLWYDEGEERNRGNFPPRFSGRQFPNYSSELNVNALELEDSALYLCASSLEDRRNQPQHFGDGTRLSIL.

The chain has TRBV10-3 and TRBJ1-4, with 11 bases lining up with TRBD1. Germline assignment: CDR1 ENHRY and CDR2 SYGVKD. V was clipped by 8 bases and J by 13 bases; unmatched bases: 6. CDR3 length: 12 amino acids. The CDR3 DNA sequence: TGTGCCATCCAGGGGACAGGGGGAGGACTGTTTTTT. Translation gives CAIQGTGGGLFF.

This clone came up a few times. The genes are TRBV7-9 and TRBJ1-1; D uncertain. Germline V gene lookup returns CDR1 SEHNR and CDR2 FQNEAQ (reference sequence). V shed 7 bases and J shed 4 bases, with 16 bases lying between them. The CDR3 consists of 14 residues. The CDR3 protein is CASKSLAASTEAFF. The CDR3 DNA is TGTGCCAGCAAGTCTCTCGCTGCGTCCACTGAAGCTTTCTTT.

The chain uses TRBV4-3 and TRBJ2-1; perhaps D is TRBD1 or TRBD2 (6 bases each). Germline CDR1 LGHNA, CDR2 YSLEER. The germline V and J ends were trimmed by 2 bases and 0 bases, with 11 bases remaining between them. The CDR3 covers 16 residues. The chain's CDR3 is CASSQRRDISYNEQFF. The CDR3 DNA follows: TGCGCCAGCAGCCAAAGGCGGGACATCTCCTACAATGAGCAGTTCTTC.

The V gene is TRBV18, the J gene TRBJ2-5; weak D call: TRBD1 (6 bases). CDR1 is KGHSH and CDR2 is LQKENI in the germline V gene. CDR3 length: 14 amino acids. The V and J ends lost 4 bases and 0 bases respectively, with 9 bases between them. CDR3 loop: CASSLTGNQETQYF. The CDR3 nucleotides read TGTGCCAGCTCACTGACAGGCAACCAAGAGACCCAGTACTTC.

CDR3 protein: CASRRGGRADTQYF. CDR3 bases: TGTGCCAGTAGGCGGGGGGGCCGTGCAGATACGCAGTATTTT. This chain links TRBV19 with TRBJ2-3, with TRBD2 matching over 9 bases. After removal of 6 bases from V and 4 bases from J, the junction contained 5 bases not matched to a gene. The CDR3 spans 14 residues. Looked up from germline, CDR1 is LNHDA and CDR2 is SQIVND (reference sequence).

This clone was seen more than once but under ten times. This same CDR3 is encoded by further DNA sequences in the sample. The V and J genes are TRBV30 and TRBJ1-4, with D hard to call. This CDR3 is built from 11 residues. From germline, CDR1 is GTSNPN and CDR2 SVGIG (reference sequence). Trimming removed 0 bases from V and 8 bases from J, with 4 bases in between. The CDR3 loop reads CAWSVGEKLFF. The CDR3 nucleotides are TGTGCCTGGAGTGTAGGAGAAAAACTGTTTTTT.

The rearrangement joins TRBV10-3 to TRBJ2-3; no firm D call. The CDR3 runs to 14 residues. Per the germline V gene, CDR1 is ENHRY and CDR2 is SYGVKD. Between the trimmed V and J ends, which lost 3 bases and 2 bases, there was a span of 9 bases. The CDR3 region is CAISDGLNTDTQYF. The CDR3 region has the DNA TGTGCCATCAGTGATGGCCTAAACACAGATACGCAGTATTTT.

The CDR3 here is CSVEGLWGYTF. DNA of the CDR3: TGCAGCGTTGAAGGACTGTGGGGCTACACCTTC. This chain links TRBV29-1 with TRBJ1-2; D remains ambiguous. This CDR3 has 11 residues. Trimming cost V 1 base and J 8 bases, with 8 bases left between them. The germline V gene encodes CDR1 SQVTM and CDR2 ANQGSEA.

This clone has only one observation. The chain has TRBV10-3 and TRBJ2-7, with a tentative D call TRBD2 (6 bases). CDR1 is ENHRY, CDR2 SYGVKD, per germline. The CDR3 has 16 amino acids. Trimming removed 0 bases from V and 2 bases from J, with 14 bases in between. DNA of the CDR3: TGTGCCATCAGTGAGTCGGACGTGGCGGGGACCTACGAGCAGTACTTC. As protein: CAISESDVAGTYEQYF.

Of note for this clone: It is unclear where the CDR3 begins or ends on the DNA, so no DNA is shown, and the CDR3 is as TCRdb lists it. V is TRBV7-2 and J is TRBJ1-5; the D segment call TRBD1 is taken from the table without a DNA check. Per the germline V gene, CDR1 is SGHTA and CDR2 is FQGNSA. Both ends counted, the CDR3 spans 18 residues. CDR3 loop: CASSSFFGQGAGGQPQHF.

The V gene is TRBV19, the J gene TRBJ2-7; 12 nucleotides match TRBD2. Germline V gene data show CDR1 as LNHDA and CDR2 as SQIVND (reference sequence). After removal of 7 bases from V and 1 base from J, the junction contained 5 bases not matched to a gene. The CDR3 consists of 15 residues. This CDR3 is CASTMTSGSSYEQYF. The CDR3 nucleotides read TGTGCCAGTACCATGACTAGCGGGAGTTCCTACGAGCAGTACTTC.

The chain carries TRBV2 and TRBJ2-5; D not certain. Germline V lookup: CDR1 SNHLY, CDR2 FYNNEI. The V and J ends lost 4 bases and 5 bases respectively, with 11 bases between them. This CDR3 is 13 amino acids long. CDR3 residues: CASSAQRRETQYF. In DNA, the CDR3 is TGTGCCAGCAGTGCCCAGCGAAGGGAGACCCAGTACTTC.

The CDR3 is CASSSSPGANVLTF. The CDR3 DNA reads as TGTGCCAGCAGTTCTTCCCCTGGGGCCAACGTCCTGACTTTC. This sequence joins TRBV6-4 and TRBJ2-6, with D hard to call. This CDR3 contains 14 residues. V lost 5 bases, J lost 2 bases, and 7 bases lay in between. Germline-derived CDR1 and CDR2 are MRHNA and SNTAGT.

The chain uses TRBV9 and TRBJ1-2; no reliable D call. V shed 1 base and J shed 8 bases, with 12 bases lying between them. CDR3 length equals 13 residues. Per the germline V gene, CDR1 is SGDLS and CDR2 is YYNGEE. CDR3 coding DNA: TGTGCCAGCAGCGTAAATTCTTTGAGGGGCTACACCTTC. This translates into CASSVNSLRGYTF.

This clone was detected once. V usage is TRBV4-1 and J usage is TRBJ1-2, with TRBD1 as a possible D gene (5 bases). This CDR3 spans 18 amino acids. Germline V CDR1 and CDR2: MGHRA, YSYEKL. Trimming cost V 1 base and J 4 bases, with 22 bases left between them. The CDR3 bases are TGCGCCAGCAGCCAAGTATTAATCAAGACCAGGGAAGTCTATGGCTACACCTTC. Amino acids: CASSQVLIKTREVYGYTF.

This clone was counted only a few times. The CDR3 spells CAFSGTDSNQPQHF. Here the CDR3 DNA reads TGTGCCTTTTCCGGGACAGATAGCAATCAGCCCCAGCATTTT. The chain is built from TRBV30 and TRBJ1-5; 7 bases are shared with TRBD1. The CDR3 loop spans 14 amino acids. The trim removed 7 bases at V and 0 bases at J, leaving 6 bases unmatched. In germline, CDR1 is GTSNPN, CDR2 SVGIG (reference sequence).

The chain employs TRBV7-2 and TRBJ1-1; 10 bases are a match to TRBD1. Germline V gives CDR1 SGHTA, CDR2 FQGNSA. The junction had 6 bases not matched to a gene; V was cut back by 4 bases and J by 1 base. This CDR3 contains 16 residues. CDR3 residues: CASSSGTGATNTEAFF. Written as DNA, the CDR3 is TGTGCCAGCAGCTCCGGGACAGGGGCCACGAACACTGAAGCTTTCTTT. The variable domain in full, completed from reference TRBV7-2 and TRBJ1-1, reads GAGVSQSPSNKVTEKGKDVELRCDPISGHTALYWYRQSLGQGLEFLIYFQGNSAPDKSGLPSDRFSAERTGGSVSTLTIQRTQQEDSAVYLCASSSGTGATNTEAFFGQGTRLTVV.

V and J are TRBV6-5 and TRBJ1-2, with D perhaps TRBD1 (5 bases). The CDR3 is 16 amino acids. Germline lookup yields CDR1 MNHEY and CDR2 SVGAGI. V dropped 4 bases and J dropped 8 bases, with 23 bases sitting between them. This CDR3 is CASSSHTSGGRRGYTF. The CDR3 nucleotides are TGTGCCAGCAGTTCCCACACCTCGGGGGGTCGGCGGGGCTACACCTTC.